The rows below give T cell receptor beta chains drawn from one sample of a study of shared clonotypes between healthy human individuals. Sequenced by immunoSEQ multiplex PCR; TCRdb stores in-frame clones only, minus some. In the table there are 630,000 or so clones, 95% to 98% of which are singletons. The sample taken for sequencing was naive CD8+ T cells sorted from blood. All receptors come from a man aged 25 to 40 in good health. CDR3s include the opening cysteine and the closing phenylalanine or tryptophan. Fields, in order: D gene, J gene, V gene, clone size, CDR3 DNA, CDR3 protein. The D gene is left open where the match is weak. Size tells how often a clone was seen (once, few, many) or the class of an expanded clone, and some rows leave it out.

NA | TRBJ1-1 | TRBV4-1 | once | TGCGCCAGCAGCCAAGAAGGGGACAAGAACACTGAAGCTTTCTTT | CASSQEGDKNTEAFF
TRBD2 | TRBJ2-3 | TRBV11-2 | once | TGTGCCAGCAGCACCCCCTTAGCGGGAGCCACAGATACGCAGTATTTT | CASSTPLAGATDTQYF
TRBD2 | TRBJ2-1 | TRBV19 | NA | TGTGCCAGTAGTATCGCGGGGGGACGGGACATCCTCTACAATGAGCAGTTCTTC | CASSIAGGRDILYNEQFF
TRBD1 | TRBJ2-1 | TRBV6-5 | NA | TGTGCCAGCACACCGACAGGGATGTATGAGCAGTTCTTC | CASTPTGMYEQFF
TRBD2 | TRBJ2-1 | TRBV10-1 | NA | TGCGCCAGCAGTCCTAGCGGGGGGAGCTCCTACAATGAGCAGTTCTTC | CASSPSGGSSYNEQFF
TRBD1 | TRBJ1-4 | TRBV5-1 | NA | TGCGCCAGCAGCACCGGGACAGGGCTTGAAAAACTGTTTTTT | CASSTGTGLEKLFF
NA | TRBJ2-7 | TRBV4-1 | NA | TGCGCCAGCAGCCAAGAACTGGGGGGCTACTACGAGCAGTACTTC | CASSQELGGYYEQYF
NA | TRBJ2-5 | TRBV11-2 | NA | TGTGCCAGCAGCTTAGATGCGTTGGTGTCGGGACGAGAGACCCAGTACTTC | CASSLDALVSGRETQYF
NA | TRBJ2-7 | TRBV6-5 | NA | TGTGCCAGCAGTCAAACGCCCAACTCCTACGAGCAGTACTTC | CASSQTPNSYEQYF
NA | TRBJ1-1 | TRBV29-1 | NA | TGCAGCGTTGACGACAGTCTTTGGGGTCGGGCTTTCTTT | CSVDDSLWGRAFF
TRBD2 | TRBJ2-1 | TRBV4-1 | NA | TGCGCCAGCAGCCTACAGACTAGCGGGAGTCGCGAGCAGTTCTTC | CASSLQTSGSREQFF
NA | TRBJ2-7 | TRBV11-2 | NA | TGTGCCAGCAGCCTCGGGCTAGATCCCAGGCGGGAGCAGTACTTC | CASSLGLDPRREQYF
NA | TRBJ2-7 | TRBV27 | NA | TGTGCCAGCAGTCAGTCAGGGACTGCATTATACGAGCAGTACTTC | CASSQSGTALYEQYF
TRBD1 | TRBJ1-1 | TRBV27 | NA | TGTGCCAGCAGTTACAGGGGGCACGGCACTGAAGCTTTCTTT | CASSYRGHGTEAFF
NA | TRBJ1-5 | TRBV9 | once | TGTGCCAGCAGCGTAGGTGGGGTCGGAAATCAGCCCCAGCATTTT | CASSVGGVGNQPQHF
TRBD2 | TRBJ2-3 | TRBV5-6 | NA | TGTGCCAGCAGCGGGGTGGGCGGGACTAGCGGGAGACGAAATACGCAGTATTTT | CASSGVGGTSGRRNTQYF
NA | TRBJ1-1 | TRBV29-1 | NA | TGCAGCGTTGAATTGGATCTTGAAGCTTTCTTT | CSVELDLEAFF
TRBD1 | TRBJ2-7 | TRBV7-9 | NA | TGTGCCAGCAGCTTAACAGGACAGGGGCGCCACGAGCAGTACTTC | CASSLTGQGRHEQYF
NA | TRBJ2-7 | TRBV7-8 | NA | TGTGCCAGCAGCTTAGCGTTTGAGCTAGCGCGGCCTTCCTACGAGCAGTACTTC | CASSLAFELARPSYEQYF
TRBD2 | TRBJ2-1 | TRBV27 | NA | TGTGCCAGCAGCGTAGCGGGTAACGACAATGAGCAGTTCTTC | CASSVAGNDNEQFF
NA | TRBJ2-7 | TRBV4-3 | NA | TGCGCCAGCAGCCAAGACCGGCGGGGCTACGAGCAGTACTTC | CASSQDRRGYEQYF
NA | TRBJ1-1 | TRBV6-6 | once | TGTGCCAGCAGTTACCCAGTGGCAGGGGAAGCGATTGAAGCTTTCTTT | CASSYPVAGEAIEAFF
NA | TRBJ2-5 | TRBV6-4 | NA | TGTGCCAGCAGTTCGATCGGAGAGACCCAGTACTTC | CASSSIGETQYF
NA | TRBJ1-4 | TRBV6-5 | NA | TGTGCCAGCAGTTACCGAGGGTCGACTAATGAAAAACTGTTTTTT | CASSYRGSTNEKLFF
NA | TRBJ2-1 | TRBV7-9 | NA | TGTGCCAGTCGACGGGTTTTTCCCCCAATAGGGCAGTTCTTC | CASRRVFPPIGQFF
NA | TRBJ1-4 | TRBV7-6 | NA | TGTGCCAGCAGCTTGGGACCGCCTAATGAAAAACTGTTTTTT | CASSLGPPNEKLFF
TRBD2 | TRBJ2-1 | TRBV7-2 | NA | TGTGCCAGCAGCGGCAGCGGGACTCAATGGGAATTCTTC | CASSGSGTQWEFF
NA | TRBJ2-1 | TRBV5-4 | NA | TGTGCCAGCAGCTTGCTCCCGGATCGCAGCCCTAGTGAGCAGTTCTTC | CASSLLPDRSPSEQFF
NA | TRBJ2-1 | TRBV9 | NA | TGTGCCAGCTGTCCGGACGGGTTGAGCTCCTACAATGAGCAGTTCTTC | CASCPDGLSSYNEQFF
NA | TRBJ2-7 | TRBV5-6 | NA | TGTGCCAGCAGCAGCGGCTACGAGCAGTACTTC | CASSSGYEQYF
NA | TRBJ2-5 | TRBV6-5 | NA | TGTGCCAGCAGTTACGTCGGGGGGCGGGTGGAGACCCAGTACTTC | CASSYVGGRVETQYF
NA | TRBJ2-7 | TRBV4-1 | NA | TGCGCCAGCAGCCAAGATCCAGTCGAGGTGTACGAGCAGTACTTC | CASSQDPVEVYEQYF
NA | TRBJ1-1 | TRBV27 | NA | TGTGCCAGTGGGAGGGGGATAGGTGCTTTCTTT | CASGRGIGAFF
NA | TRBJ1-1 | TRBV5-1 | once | TGCGCCAGCAGCTCGGAGCAACCGGGACACAGAGCGCCTGAAGCTTTCTTT | CASSSEQPGHRAPEAFF
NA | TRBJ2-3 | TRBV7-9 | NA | TGTGCCAGCAGCTTAGGGGCGGTGGGAGATTTT | CASSLGAVGDF
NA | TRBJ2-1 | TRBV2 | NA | TGTGCCAGCAGTGAAACGTCGTCAGGCAATGAGCAGTTCTTC | CASSETSSGNEQFF
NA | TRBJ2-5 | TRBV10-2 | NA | TGCGCCAGCAGTCCAGCGGCGAGACAAGAGACCCAGTACTTC | CASSPAARQETQYF
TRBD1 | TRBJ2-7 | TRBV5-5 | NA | TGTGCCAGCAGTTCCACCGGGACAGGGTCCATCGAGCAGTACTTC | CASSSTGTGSIEQYF
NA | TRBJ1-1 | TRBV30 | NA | TGTGCCTGGAGGGGGCTTGGGAACACTGAAGCTTTCTTT | CAWRGLGNTEAFF
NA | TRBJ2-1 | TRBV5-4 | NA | TGTGCCAGCAATCCGCCAGGCAGGCCCTACAATGAGCAGTTCTTC | CASNPPGRPYNEQFF
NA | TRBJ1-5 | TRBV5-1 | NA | TGCGCCAGCAGCTTGGGGGGGCGCGGGCAGCCCCAGCATTTT | CASSLGGRGQPQHF
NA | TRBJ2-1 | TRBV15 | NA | TGTGCCACCAGCAGAGTTCGCAGGGGCAATGAGCAGTTCTTC | CATSRVRRGNEQFF